This T cell receptor beta chain was profiled in a study of T cells in Graves' hyperthyroidism and ophthalmopathy. Findings of the study overall: Ophthalmopathy, which appeared later, was predicted by the model a median approximately six months before onset. Most thyroid clonotypes expanded above 0.001 were also detected in blood.

RNA transcripts yielded amplified TCR beta CDR3 regions. HTBI primers drove first-round RT-PCR of the TCR CDR3. TCRdb analysed the multiplex PCR reads with MiXCR anew, one entry per CDR3 protein. The sample yields a few hundred thousand distinct CDR3 sequences, roughly 14% seen once. The CDR3 runs 12 residues. The J segment lost 14 bases and the V segment lost 6 bases, leaving 6 bases of the junction unmatched. Germline values: CDR1 SEHNR, CDR2 FQNEAQ (reference sequence). The table lists this clonotype with a few counts. Its antigen remains unknown. The sequenced sample consisted of blood. This receptor was taken from a young woman with Graves' ophthalmopathy. This chain connects TRBV7-9 to TRBJ1-6; 8 nucleotides line up with TRBD1. The CDR3 coding sequence is TGTGCCAGCAGGGACAGGGATATGGCCCTCCACTTT. It yields the protein CASRDRDMALHF.